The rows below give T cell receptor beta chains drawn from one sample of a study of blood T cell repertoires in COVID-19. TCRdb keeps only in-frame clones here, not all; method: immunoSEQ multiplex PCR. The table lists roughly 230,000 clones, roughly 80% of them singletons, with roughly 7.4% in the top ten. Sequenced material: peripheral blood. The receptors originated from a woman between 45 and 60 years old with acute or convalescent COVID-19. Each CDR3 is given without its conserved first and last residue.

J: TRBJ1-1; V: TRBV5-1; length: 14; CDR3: ASSLALGRANTEAF
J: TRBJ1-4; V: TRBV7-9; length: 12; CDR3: ASSFQGRNEKLF
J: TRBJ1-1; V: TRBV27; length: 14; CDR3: ASRTGGPNMNTEAF
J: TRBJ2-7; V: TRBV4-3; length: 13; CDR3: ASSQDRGQTYEQY
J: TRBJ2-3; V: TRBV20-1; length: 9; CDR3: SATLLDTQY
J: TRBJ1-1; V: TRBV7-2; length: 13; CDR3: ASSLRVAQNTEAF
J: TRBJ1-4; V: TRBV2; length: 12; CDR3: ASSLQGAGEKLF
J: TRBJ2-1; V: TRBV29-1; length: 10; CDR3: SVHLDINEQF
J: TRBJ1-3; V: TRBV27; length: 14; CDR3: ASSLTGFAFGNTIY
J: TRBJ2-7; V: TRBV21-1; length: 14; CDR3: ASRDYGGQGAYEQY
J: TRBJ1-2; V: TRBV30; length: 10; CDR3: AWFGQGDGYT
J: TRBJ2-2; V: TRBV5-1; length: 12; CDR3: ASSLVADTGELF
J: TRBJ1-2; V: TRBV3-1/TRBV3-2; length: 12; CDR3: ASSLGQVTYGYT
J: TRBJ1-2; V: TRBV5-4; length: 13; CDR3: ASSLVGRGLEGYT
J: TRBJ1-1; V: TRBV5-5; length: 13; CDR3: ASSFSGGRSTEAF
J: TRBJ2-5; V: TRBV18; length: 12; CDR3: ASSPPAAQETQY
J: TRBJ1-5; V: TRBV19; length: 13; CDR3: ASSGRDRSNQPQH
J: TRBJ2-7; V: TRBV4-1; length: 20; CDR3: ASSQDGDRTGTLSGRPYEQY
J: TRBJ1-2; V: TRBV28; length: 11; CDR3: ASRDDGSYGYT
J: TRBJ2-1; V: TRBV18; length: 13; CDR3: ASSKLEGSYNEQF
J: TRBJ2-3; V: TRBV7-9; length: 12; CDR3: ASSPGLATDTQY
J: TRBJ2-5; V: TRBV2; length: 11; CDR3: ASSGLARETQY
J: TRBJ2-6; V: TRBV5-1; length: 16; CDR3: ASSFRLDGDVGANVLT
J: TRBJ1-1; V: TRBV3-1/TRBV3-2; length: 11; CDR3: ASSQDRVTEAF
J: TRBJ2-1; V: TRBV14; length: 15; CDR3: ASSQVGGSGGKREQF
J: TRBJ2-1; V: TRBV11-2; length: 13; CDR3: ASSLEAGGQGEQF
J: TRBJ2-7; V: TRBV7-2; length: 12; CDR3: ASSASGGPYEQY
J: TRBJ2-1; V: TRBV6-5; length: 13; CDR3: ASSYDGRASGEQF
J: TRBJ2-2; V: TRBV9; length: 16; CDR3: ASSVDQQGLGNTGELF
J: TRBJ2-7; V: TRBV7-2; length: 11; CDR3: ASGLLAGYEQY
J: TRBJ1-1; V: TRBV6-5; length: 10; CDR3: ASSLRYTEAF
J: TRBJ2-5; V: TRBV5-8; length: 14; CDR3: ASSPLGAGVRETQY
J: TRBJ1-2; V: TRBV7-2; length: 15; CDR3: ASSLAGGQNFRDGYT
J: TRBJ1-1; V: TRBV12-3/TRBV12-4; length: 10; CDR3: ASSGANTEAF
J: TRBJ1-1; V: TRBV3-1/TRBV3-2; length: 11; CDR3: ASSQDPGGTAF
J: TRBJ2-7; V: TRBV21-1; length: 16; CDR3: ASSKDRPDGDFSYEQY
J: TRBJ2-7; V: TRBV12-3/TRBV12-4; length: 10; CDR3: ASSQGRTFQY
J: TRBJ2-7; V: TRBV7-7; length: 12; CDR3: ASSLADKPYEQY
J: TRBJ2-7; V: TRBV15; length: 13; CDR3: ATSRFTGSSYEQY
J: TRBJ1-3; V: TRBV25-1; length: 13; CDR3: ASRGTGADGNTIY
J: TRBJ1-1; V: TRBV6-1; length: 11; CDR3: ASSEFKNTEAF
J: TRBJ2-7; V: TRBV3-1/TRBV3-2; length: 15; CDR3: ASSPLAGGIRGYEQY
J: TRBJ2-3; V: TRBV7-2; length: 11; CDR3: ASSWGGTDTQY
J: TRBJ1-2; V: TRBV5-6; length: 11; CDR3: ASNSQSYYGYT
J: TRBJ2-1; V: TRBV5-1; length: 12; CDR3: ASSSGMGYNEQF
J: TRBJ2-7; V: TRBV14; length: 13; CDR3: ASSQTGDLPYEQY
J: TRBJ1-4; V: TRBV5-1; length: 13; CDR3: ASSLGQGNNEKLF
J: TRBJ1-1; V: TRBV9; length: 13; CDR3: ASSDRVRGKPEAF
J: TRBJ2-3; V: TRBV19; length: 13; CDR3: ASSIGQGVTDTQY
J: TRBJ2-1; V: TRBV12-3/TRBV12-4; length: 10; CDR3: ASSPGLAKQF
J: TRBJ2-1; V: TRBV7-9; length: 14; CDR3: ASRETTGTSHNEQF
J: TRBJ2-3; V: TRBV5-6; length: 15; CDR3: ASSLAYDIAQADTQY
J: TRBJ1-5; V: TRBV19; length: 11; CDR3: ASSGQGSQPQH
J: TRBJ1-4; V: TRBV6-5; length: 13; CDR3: ASNRGMVTNEKLF
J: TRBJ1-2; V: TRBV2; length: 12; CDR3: ASRPAEGVYGYT
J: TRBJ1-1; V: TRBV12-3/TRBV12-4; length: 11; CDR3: ASRGDRTTEAF
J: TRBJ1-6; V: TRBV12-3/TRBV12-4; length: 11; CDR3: ASTVSSSSPLH
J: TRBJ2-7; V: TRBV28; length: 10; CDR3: ASRAGSYEQY
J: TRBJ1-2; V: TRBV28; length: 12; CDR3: ASSLSGRVYGYT